Following are 3 T cell receptor beta chains from one sample sequenced in a study of early T cells in non-severe SARS-CoV-2 infection. TCRdb recomputed calls from the 5' RACE reads with MiXCR, one row per CDR3 protein. The repertoire holds tens of thousands of distinct CDR3 sequences, with over 10% as singletons. Sequenced sample: whole blood. These receptors were taken from an adult who was a healthcare worker with PCR-confirmed SARS-CoV-2 infection or an uninfected control (not recorded which).

The chain is built from TRBV4-3 and TRBJ2-7, with D uncertain. Germline lookup yields CDR1 LGHNA and CDR2 YSLEER. The CDR3 consists of 14 residues. The V end was cut by 1 base, the J end by 1 base, with 8 bases between. CDR3 sequence: CASSQGHGSYEQYF. DNA of the CDR3: TGCGCCAGCAGCCAAGGTCACGGATCCTACGAGCAGTACTTC.

The chain joins TRBV7-6 to TRBJ2-3; TRBD2 aligns across 12 bases. The V gene end was trimmed by 5 bases and the J gene end by 4 bases; junction bases not matched to a gene: 13. CDR3 size: 18 residues. Germline CDR1 reads SGHVS; CDR2 reads FNYEAQ. CDR3 amino acids: CASSPRLAGDPFSDTQYF. CDR3 nucleotides: TGTGCCAGCAGCCCTCGACTAGCGGGGGACCCGTTCTCAGATACGCAGTATTTT. Full variable domain (outside the CDR3, taken from reference TRBV7-6 and TRBJ2-3): GAGVSQSPRYKVTKRGQDVALRCDPISGHVSLYWYRQALGQGPEFLTYFNYEAQQDKSGLPNDRFSAERPEGSISTLTIQRTEQRDSAMYRCASSPRLAGDPFSDTQYFGPGTRLTVL.

This clonotype was observed a handful of times. This rearrangement joins TRBV7-2 to TRBJ1-4; D may be TRBD1 (5 bases). Germline CDR1 reads SGHTA; CDR2 reads FQGNSA. V lost 1 base to trimming and J lost 4 bases, with 10 bases between them. The CDR3 contains 15 residues. CDR3: CASSLDRQNNEKLFF. As DNA, the CDR3 is TGTGCCAGCAGCTTAGATCGACAGAATAATGAAAAACTGTTTTTT.